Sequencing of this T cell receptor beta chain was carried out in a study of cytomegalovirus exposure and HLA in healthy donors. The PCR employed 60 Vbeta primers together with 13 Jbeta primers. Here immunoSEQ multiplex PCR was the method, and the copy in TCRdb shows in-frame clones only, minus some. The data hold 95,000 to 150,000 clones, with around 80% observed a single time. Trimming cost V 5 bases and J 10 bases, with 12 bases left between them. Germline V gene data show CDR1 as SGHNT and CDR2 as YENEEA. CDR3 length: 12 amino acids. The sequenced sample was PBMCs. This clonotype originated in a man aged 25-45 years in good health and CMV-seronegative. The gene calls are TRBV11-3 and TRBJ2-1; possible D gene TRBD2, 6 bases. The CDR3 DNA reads TGTGCCAGCAGCCGTACCCGGGGGGAGCAGTTCTTC. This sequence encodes CASSRTRGEQFF.